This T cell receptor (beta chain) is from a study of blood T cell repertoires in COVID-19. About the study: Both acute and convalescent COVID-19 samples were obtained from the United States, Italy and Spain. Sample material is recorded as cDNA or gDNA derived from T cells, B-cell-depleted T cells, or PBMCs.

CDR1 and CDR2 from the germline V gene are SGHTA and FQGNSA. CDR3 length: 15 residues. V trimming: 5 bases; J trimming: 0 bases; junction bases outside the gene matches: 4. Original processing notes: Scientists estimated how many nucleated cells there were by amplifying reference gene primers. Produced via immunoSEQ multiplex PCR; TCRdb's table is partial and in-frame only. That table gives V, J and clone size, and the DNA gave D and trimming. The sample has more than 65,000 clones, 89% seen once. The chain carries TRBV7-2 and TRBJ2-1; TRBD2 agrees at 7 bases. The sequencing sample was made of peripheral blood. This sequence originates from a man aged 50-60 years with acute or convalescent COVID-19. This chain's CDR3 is CASSPGGSSYNEQFF. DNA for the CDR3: TGTGCCAGCAGCCCCGGGGGGAGCTCCTACAATGAGCAGTTCTTC.